This TCR beta chain appears in the sequencing data of a study of blood T cell repertoires in COVID-19. Some clones are missing from TCRdb's copy, which holds only in-frame ones; the method was immunoSEQ multiplex PCR. Among approximately 250,000 clones listed, around 90% were seen once. Cohorts were assigned according to the clinical history that participants reported. The CDR3 runs 12 residues. Trimming stripped 4 bases from V and 6 bases from J, with 9 bases between. J is TRBJ1-2 and V is TRBV12-3 or TRBV12-4; D possibly corresponds to TRBD1 (6 bases). The sequencing sample was made of PBMCs or T cells enriched from blood (not recorded which). The clonotype comes from a man aged 40-49 years who had been exposed to COVID-19. The CDR3 sequence is CASSYPGDGYTF. CDR3 nucleotide sequence: TGTGCCAGCAGTTATCCAGGGGATGGCTACACCTTC.